This is a list of T cell receptor beta chains from one sample in a study of shared clonotypes between healthy human individuals. TCRdb's table, derived via immunoSEQ multiplex PCR, lists solely in-frame clones and lacks some. The sample includes some 1.5 million clones, approximately 98% seen only once; the top ten take approximately 0.45%. The source material was naive CD4+ T cells sorted from blood. The source is a man younger than 40 in good health. Each CDR3 is given with its conserved first and last residue. The order of the fields is D gene, clone size, J gene, V gene, CDR3 DNA, CDR3 protein. The D gene is left open where the match is weak. Clone size is not always given. Where it is, it says once, few, many or a class for expanded clones.

NA NA TRBJ2-6 TRBV7-9 TGTGCCAGCAGCTTAGGATGGCGAGCTGGGGCCAACGTCCTGACTTTC CASSLGWRAGANVLTF
TRBD2 NA TRBJ2-1 TRBV7-9 TGTGCCAGCAGCGCTCGGGACTACAAATACAATGAGCAGTTCTTC CASSARDYKYNEQFF
NA NA TRBJ1-5 TRBV19 TGTGCCAGTAGTATAGGGAGAAATCAGCCCCAGCATTTT CASSIGRNQPQHF
TRBD1 NA TRBJ2-1 TRBV29-1 TGCAGCTTCGATCGGGCAGGGGGCAATGAGCAGTTCTTC CSFDRAGGNEQFF
NA once TRBJ2-7 TRBV5-1 TGCGCCAGCAGCTTGTCCAGCTACGAGCAGTACTTC CASSLSSYEQYF
TRBD2 NA TRBJ2-1 TRBV5-1 TGCGCCAGCAGCTTCATAGCGGGAGGCGAGCAGTTCTTC CASSFIAGGEQFF
NA NA TRBJ1-3 TRBV10-2 TGCGCCAGCAGCCGGACAGAAGGAAACACCATATATTTT CASSRTEGNTIYF
NA NA TRBJ2-7 TRBV7-6 TGTGCCAGCAGCCGACAGACCACCTACGAGCAGTACTTC CASSRQTTYEQYF
NA once TRBJ2-5 TRBV2 TGTGCCAGCAGCGAGACCCAGTACTTC CASSETQYF
NA NA TRBJ2-1 TRBV5-1 TGCGCCAGCAGCTTGGGGGGCCGGACCTCGGATGGGCAGTTCTTC CASSLGGRTSDGQFF
TRBD2 NA TRBJ2-5 TRBV4-1 TGCGCCAGCAGCCATTTAGCGGGAGGAGGGGAGACCCAGTACTTC CASSHLAGGGETQYF
NA NA TRBJ2-2 TRBV28 TGTGCCAGCAGCCGGTTGGGCGGGGAGCTGTTTTTT CASSRLGGELFF
NA NA TRBJ2-7 TRBV11-3 TGTGCCAGCAGCTTGTCCTTTGGCGGTGTCTACGAGCAGTACTTC CASSLSFGGVYEQYF
NA NA TRBJ1-1 TRBV27 TGTGCCAGCAGTTTCCGTGGGATGAACACTGAAGCTTTCTTT CASSFRGMNTEAFF
TRBD1 NA TRBJ1-1 TRBV4-1 TGCGCCAGCAGCCTGACTAGGGACAGCTTAAAAGCTTTCTTT CASSLTRDSLKAFF